These T cell receptor beta chains were read from a single sample in a study of naive and memory T cell subsets. One entry per CDR3 protein, called by TCRdb with MiXCR from the UMI-ligation and nested PCR reads. The table shows 100,000 to 150,000 distinct CDR3 sequences, with around 35% occurring only once. Sequenced input: central memory CD4+ T cells from blood. The receptors were sampled from a human donor in good health. The CDR3 runs from the conserved cysteine through the conserved F or W. D genes are given only for firm matches. Rows give clone size only sometimes, using once, few, many, or a class for an expanded clone.

DNA: TGTGCCCTAGGCGGGGCCGTCGAGCAGTACTTC; CDR3: CALGGAVEQYF; size: few; D: -; J: TRBJ2-7; V: TRBV2
DNA: TGTGCCATCAGTGAGAGACGGACAGAACTGTTTTTT; CDR3: CAISERRTELFF; size: -; D: -; J: TRBJ1-4; V: TRBV10-3
DNA: TGCAGTACGACAGGGGAGGGGGCCGACCCATATGGCTACACCTTC; CDR3: CSTTGEGADPYGYTF; size: -; D: TRBD1; J: TRBJ1-2; V: TRBV20-1
DNA: TGCGCCAGCAGCTTGACCGTTACCTACGAGCAGTACTTC; CDR3: CASSLTVTYEQYF; size: few; D: -; J: TRBJ2-7; V: TRBV5-1
DNA: TGTGCCTGGGAGACTAGCGTAGGCTACAATGAGCAGTTCTTC; CDR3: CAWETSVGYNEQFF; size: -; D: TRBD2; J: TRBJ2-1; V: TRBV30
DNA: TGTGCCAGCAGCACGGACCCCCTTGAAAAACTGTTTTTT; CDR3: CASSTDPLEKLFF; size: -; D: -; J: TRBJ1-4; V: TRBV5-4
DNA: TGTGCCAGCAGCTTACTGCTAGCGGGAGTCGGTGAGCAGTTCTTC; CDR3: CASSLLLAGVGEQFF; size: -; D: TRBD2; J: TRBJ2-1; V: TRBV7-3
DNA: TGTGCCAGCAGTTCCGGGAGACGCACCGGGGAGCTGTTTTTT; CDR3: CASSSGRRTGELFF; size: -; D: -; J: TRBJ2-2; V: TRBV27
DNA: TGTGCCATCAGTGACCAAGGCTACGAGCAGTACTTC; CDR3: CAISDQGYEQYF; size: -; D: -; J: TRBJ2-7; V: TRBV10-3
DNA: TGTGCCAGCAGCACCGCCGGGACCGCAGGGGCCAACGTCCTGACTTTC; CDR3: CASSTAGTAGANVLTF; size: few; D: -; J: TRBJ2-6; V: TRBV28
DNA: TGTGCCAGCAGCTTAGATTTTGGACTAGCGGGAGGGTGGGAGCAGTTCTTC; CDR3: CASSLDFGLAGGWEQFF; size: -; D: TRBD2; J: TRBJ2-1; V: TRBV11-2
DNA: TGTGCCAGCAGTTTACTCACAGGGGACACTGAAGCTTTCTTT; CDR3: CASSLLTGDTEAFF; size: -; D: TRBD1; J: TRBJ1-1; V: TRBV28
DNA: TGTGCCAGCAGTGACCCGATCAGGGCGCTGAACACTGAAGCTTTCTTT; CDR3: CASSDPIRALNTEAFF; size: -; D: -; J: TRBJ1-1; V: TRBV6-1
DNA: TGTGCCATCAGTGCCCAGACAGGGGGCGCGGACGAGCAGTACTTC; CDR3: CAISAQTGGADEQYF; size: -; D: TRBD1; J: TRBJ2-7; V: TRBV10-3
DNA: TGTGCCAGCAGCTTTCACTTGCAAGAGACCCAGTACTTC; CDR3: CASSFHLQETQYF; size: once; D: -; J: TRBJ2-5; V: TRBV7-9
DNA: TGTGCCAGCAGTGAAAGAGGGGTTGGCGAGACCCAGTACTTC; CDR3: CASSERGVGETQYF; size: few; D: -; J: TRBJ2-5; V: TRBV25-1